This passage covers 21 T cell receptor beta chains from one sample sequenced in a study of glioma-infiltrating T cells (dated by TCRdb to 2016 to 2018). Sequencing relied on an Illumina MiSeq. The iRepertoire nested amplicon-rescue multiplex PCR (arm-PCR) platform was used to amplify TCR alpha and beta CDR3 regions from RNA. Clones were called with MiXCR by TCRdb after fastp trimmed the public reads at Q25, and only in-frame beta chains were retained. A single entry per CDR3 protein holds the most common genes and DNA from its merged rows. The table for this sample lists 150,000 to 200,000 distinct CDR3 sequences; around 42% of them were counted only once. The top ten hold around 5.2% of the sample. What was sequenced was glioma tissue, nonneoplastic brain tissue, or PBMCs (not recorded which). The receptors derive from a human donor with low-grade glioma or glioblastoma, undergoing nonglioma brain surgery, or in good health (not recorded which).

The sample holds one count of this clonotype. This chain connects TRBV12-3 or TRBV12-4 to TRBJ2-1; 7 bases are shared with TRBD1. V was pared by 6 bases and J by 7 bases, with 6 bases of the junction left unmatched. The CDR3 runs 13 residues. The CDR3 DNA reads TGTGCCAGCAGCCGAAACAGGGGTAATGAGCAGTTCTTC. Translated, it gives CASSRNRGNEQFF.

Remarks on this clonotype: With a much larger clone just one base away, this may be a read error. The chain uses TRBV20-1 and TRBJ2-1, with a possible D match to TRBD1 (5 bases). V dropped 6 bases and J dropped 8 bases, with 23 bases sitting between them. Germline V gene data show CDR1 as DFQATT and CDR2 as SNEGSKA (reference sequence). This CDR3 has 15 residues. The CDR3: CSASSHLRATDEQFF. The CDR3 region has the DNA TGCAGTGCGAGCTCTCACCTCAGGGCTACAGATGAGCAGTTCTTC.

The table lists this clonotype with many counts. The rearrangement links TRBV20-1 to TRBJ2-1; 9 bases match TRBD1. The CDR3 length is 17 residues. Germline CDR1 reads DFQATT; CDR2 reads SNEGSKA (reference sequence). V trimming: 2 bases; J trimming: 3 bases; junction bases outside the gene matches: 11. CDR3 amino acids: CSARSTKGDRVYNEQFF. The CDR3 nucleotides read TGCAGTGCTAGATCGACAAAGGGGGACAGGGTCTACAATGAGCAGTTCTTC.

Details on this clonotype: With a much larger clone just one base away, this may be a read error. CDR3 sequence reads: CASKVNTKAFF. CDR3 DNA sequence: TGTGCCAGTAAAGTGAACACTAAAGCTTTCTTT. The chain recombines TRBV19 with TRBJ1-1, with D hard to call. This CDR3 contains 11 residues. CDR1 and CDR2 (germline): LNHDA, SQIVND (reference sequence).

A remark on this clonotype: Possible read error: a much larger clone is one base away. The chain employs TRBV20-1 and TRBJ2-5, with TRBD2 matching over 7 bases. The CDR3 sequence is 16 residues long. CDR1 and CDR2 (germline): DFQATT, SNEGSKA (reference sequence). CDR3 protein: CSARAFLAEKLETHYF. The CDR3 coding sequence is TGCAGTGCTAGAGCATTTCTAGCGGAGAAGCTGGAGACCCATTACTTC.

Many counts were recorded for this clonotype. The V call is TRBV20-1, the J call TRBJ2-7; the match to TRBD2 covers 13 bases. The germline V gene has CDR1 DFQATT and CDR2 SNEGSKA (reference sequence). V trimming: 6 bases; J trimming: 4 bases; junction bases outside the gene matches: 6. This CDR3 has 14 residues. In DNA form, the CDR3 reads TGCAGTGCCCCACCGGGACTAGCGGGGTACGAGCAGTACTTC. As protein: CSAPPGLAGYEQYF.

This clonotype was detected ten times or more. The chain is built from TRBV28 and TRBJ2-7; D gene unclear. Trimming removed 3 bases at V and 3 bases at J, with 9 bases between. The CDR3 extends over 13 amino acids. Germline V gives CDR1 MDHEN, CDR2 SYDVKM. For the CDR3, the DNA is TGTGCCAGCAGTTTTGGCGGTCTCTACGAGCAGTACTTC. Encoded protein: CASSFGGLYEQYF.

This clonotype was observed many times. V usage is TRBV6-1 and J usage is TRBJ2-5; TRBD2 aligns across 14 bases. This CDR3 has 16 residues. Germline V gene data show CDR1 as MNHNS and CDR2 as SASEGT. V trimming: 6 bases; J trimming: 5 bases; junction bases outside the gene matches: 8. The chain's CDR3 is CASSPGLAGGLETQYF. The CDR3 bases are TGTGCCAGCAGCCCCGGACTAGCGGGAGGATTGGAGACCCAGTACTTC.

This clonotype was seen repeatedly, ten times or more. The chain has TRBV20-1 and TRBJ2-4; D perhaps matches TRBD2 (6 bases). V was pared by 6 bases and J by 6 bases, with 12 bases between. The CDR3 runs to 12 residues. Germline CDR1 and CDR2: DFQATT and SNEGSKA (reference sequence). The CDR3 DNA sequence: TGCAGTGCAGGGGACTTCAGAAACATTCAGTACTTC. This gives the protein CSAGDFRNIQYF.

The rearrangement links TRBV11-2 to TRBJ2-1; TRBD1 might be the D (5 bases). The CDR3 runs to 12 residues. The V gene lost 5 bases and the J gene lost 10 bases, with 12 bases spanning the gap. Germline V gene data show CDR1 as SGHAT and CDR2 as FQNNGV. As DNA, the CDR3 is TGTGCCAGCAGCAAACGCCGACAGGAGCAGTTCTTC. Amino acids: CASSKRRQEQFF.

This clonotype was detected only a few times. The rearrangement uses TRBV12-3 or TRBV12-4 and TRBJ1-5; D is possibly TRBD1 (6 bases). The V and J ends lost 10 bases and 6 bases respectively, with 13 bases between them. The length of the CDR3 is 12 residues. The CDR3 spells CANPLGAQPQHF. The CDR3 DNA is TGTGCCAACCCGTTGGGGGCTCAGCCCCAGCATTTT.

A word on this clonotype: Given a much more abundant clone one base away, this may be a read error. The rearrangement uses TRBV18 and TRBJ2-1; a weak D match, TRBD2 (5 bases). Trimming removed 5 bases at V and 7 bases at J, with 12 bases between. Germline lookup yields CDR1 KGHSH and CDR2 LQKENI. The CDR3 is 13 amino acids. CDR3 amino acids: CASSKQLENEQFF. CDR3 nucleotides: TGTGCCAGCTCAAAACAACTAGAAAATGAGCAGTTCTTC.

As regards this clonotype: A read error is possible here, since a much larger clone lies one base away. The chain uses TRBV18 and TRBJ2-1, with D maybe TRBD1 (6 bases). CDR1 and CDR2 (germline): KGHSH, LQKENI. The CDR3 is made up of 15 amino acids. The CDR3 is CASSPRRGGDNDQFF. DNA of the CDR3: TGTGCCAGCTCACCGAGACGAGGGGGTGACAATGATCAGTTCTTC.

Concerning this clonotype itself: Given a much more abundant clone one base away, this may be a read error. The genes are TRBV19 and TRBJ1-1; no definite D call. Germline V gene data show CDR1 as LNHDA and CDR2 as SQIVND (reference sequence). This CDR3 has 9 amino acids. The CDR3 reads CAGSIKAFF. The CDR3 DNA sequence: TGTGCCGGTAGTATTAAAGCTTTCTTT.

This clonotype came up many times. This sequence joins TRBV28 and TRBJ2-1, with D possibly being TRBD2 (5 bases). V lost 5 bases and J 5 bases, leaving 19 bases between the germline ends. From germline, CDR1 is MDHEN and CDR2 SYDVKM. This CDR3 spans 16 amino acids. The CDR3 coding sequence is TGTGCCAGCAGTGCTCTAATCTCCAGCGGAAACAATGAGCAGTTCTTC. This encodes CASSALISSGNNEQFF.

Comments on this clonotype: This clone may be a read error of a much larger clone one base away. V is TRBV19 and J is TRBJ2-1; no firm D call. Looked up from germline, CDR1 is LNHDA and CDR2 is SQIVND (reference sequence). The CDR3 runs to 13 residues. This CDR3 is CVSSISLLNEQFF. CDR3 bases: TGTGTCAGTAGTATTTCGCTACTCAATGAGCAGTTCTTC.

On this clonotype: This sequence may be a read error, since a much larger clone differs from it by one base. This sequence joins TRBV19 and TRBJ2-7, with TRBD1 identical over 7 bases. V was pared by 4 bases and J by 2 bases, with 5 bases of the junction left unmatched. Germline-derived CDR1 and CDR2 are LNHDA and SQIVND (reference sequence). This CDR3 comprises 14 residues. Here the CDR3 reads CASSTGTAAYEQYF. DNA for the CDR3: TGTGCCAGTAGTACCGGGACAGCTGCCTACGAGCAGTACTTC.

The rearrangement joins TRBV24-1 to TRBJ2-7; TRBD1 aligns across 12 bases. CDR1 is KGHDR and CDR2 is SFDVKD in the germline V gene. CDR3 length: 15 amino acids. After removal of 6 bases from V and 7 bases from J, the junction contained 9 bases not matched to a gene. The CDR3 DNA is TGTGCCACCAGTAATTCGGGACAGGGGGCAGGAGAGCAGTACTTC. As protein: CATSNSGQGAGEQYF.

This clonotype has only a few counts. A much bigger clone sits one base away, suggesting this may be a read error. The CDR3 region is CASSSGRGMSDEQFF. CDR3 nucleotides: TGTGCCAGCAGTTCGGGACGGGGGATGAGTGATGAGCAGTTCTTC. V is TRBV27 and J is TRBJ2-1, with D possibly matching TRBD2 (6 bases). The CDR3 length is 15 residues. V lost 4 bases to trimming and J lost 8 bases, with 18 bases between them. Germline V gives CDR1 MNHEY, CDR2 SMNVEV (reference sequence).

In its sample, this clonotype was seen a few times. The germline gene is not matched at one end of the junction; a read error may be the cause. CDR3 loop: CAISGITGGGTEAFF. DNA for the CDR3: TGTGCCATCAGTGGTATAACAGGAGGAGGCACTGAAGCTTTCTTT. The chain uses TRBV6-1 and TRBJ1-1, with D perhaps TRBD1 (5 bases). The CDR3 is made up of 15 amino acids. Germline V CDR1 and CDR2: MNHNS, SASEGT.

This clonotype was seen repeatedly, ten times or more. In nucleotides, the CDR3 is TGTGCCAGCAGACGGGCAGCACTTAACTATGGCTACACCTTC. Translated, it gives CASRRAALNYGYTF. The gene calls are TRBV27 and TRBJ1-2; unclear D gene. V dropped 6 bases and J dropped 1 base, with 12 bases sitting between them. The CDR3 contains 14 residues. CDR1 is MNHEY and CDR2 is SMNVEV in the germline V gene (reference sequence).